Shown below are 22 T cell receptor beta chains from a single sample sequenced in a study of identifying expanded T cells in peripheral blood. Repertoires were generated with immunoSEQ multiplex PCR, while TCRdb's copy carries only in-frame clones and drops some. The table has some 90,000 clones, around 90% seen once. Sequencing used blood. These receptors were collected from a person between 18 and 75 years old in good health.

CDR3 coding DNA: TGTGCCAGCAGCTTAGCGGCCTCCTTCTCCTACGAGCAGTACTTC. Translated: CASSLAASFSYEQYF. This chain links TRBV7-2 with TRBJ2-7; D gene uncertain. Per germline, CDR1 SGHTA and CDR2 FQGNSA. Trimming took off 0 bases at V and 0 bases at J, with 9 bases between the two ends. This CDR3 region has 15 residues.

The chain is built from TRBV5-6 and TRBJ2-1; D perhaps matches TRBD1 (6 bases). CDR1 SGHDT and CDR2 YYEEEE come from the germline V gene. The CDR3 spans 15 residues. The V and J ends lost 4 bases and 8 bases respectively, with 19 bases between them. DNA for the CDR3: TGTGCCAGCAGCCCTGAGACAGGATGGGTGCATGAGCAGTTCTTC. Translated: CASSPETGWVHEQFF.

This clone has only one observation. J is TRBJ2-7 and V is TRBV11-2; D unclear. CDR3 size: 13 residues. Between the trimmed V and J ends, which lost 3 bases and 3 bases, there was a span of 9 bases. From germline, CDR1 is SGHAT and CDR2 FQNNGV. Here the CDR3 reads CASSFGVYYEQYF. DNA for the CDR3: TGTGCCAGCAGCTTTGGGGTTTACTACGAGCAGTACTTC.

The chain employs TRBV19 and TRBJ2-5; D gene uncertain. Germline V gene data show CDR1 as LNHDA and CDR2 as SQIVND (reference sequence). V was cut by 2 bases and J by 2 bases, with 6 bases left in between. CDR3 length: 13 amino acids. CDR3 DNA sequence: TGTGCCAGTAGTATATCAGAGCAAGAGACCCAGTACTTC. Amino acid sequence: CASSISEQETQYF.

The chain uses TRBV11-2 and TRBJ2-6; D is undetermined. CDR3 length: 14 amino acids. The V gene's germline CDR1 is SGHAT and CDR2 FQNNGV. V was pared by 5 bases and J by 1 base, with 6 bases between. CDR3 nucleotides: TGTGCCAGCAGCCCCCAATCTGGGGCCAACGTCCTGACTTTC. This codes for CASSPQSGANVLTF.

The V call is TRBV5-4, the J call TRBJ1-2; D perhaps matches TRBD1 (5 bases). Germline V gene lookup returns CDR1 SGHNT and CDR2 YYREEE (reference sequence). Deletions cut 3 bases from V and 2 bases from J, with 14 bases between. This CDR3 has 15 amino acids. CDR3 protein: CASSSGQTGNYGYTF. The CDR3 region has the DNA TGTGCCAGCAGCTCGGGGCAAACAGGCAACTATGGCTACACCTTC.

The V and J genes are TRBV7-6 and TRBJ1-1; D remains unclear. V was shortened by 0 bases and J by 4 bases, with 9 bases between the two germline ends. The CDR3 has 14 amino acids. Germline CDR1 and CDR2: SGHVS and FNYEAQ. DNA for the CDR3: TGTGCCAGCAGCTTAGCGGAGGAATTCACTGAAGCTTTCTTT. Protein: CASSLAEEFTEAFF.

This chain uses TRBV5-4 with TRBJ2-5; 15 nucleotides line up with TRBD2. The germline CDR1 and CDR2 sequences are SGHNT and YYREEE (reference sequence). The CDR3 has 16 amino acids. Losses at the gene ends were 3 bases for V and 5 bases for J; bases not matched to a gene: 5. The CDR3 loop reads CASSSRTSGGAETQYF. DNA for the CDR3: TGTGCCAGCAGCTCGAGGACTAGCGGGGGGGCGGAGACCCAGTACTTC.

This rearrangement joins TRBV7-9 to TRBJ2-5; 7 bases align to TRBD2. Germline V gene lookup returns CDR1 SEHNR and CDR2 FQNEAQ (reference sequence). The CDR3 is made up of 13 amino acids. The J segment lost 11 bases and the V segment lost 5 bases, leaving 11 bases of the junction unmatched. The CDR3 is CASSREGRKPQYF. CDR3 coding DNA: TGTGCCAGCAGCAGGGAGGGGAGGAAGCCACAGTACTTC. Drawing the rest from reference TRBV7-9 and TRBJ2-5, the complete variable domain is DTGVSQNPRHKITKRGQNVTFRCDPISEHNRLYWYRQTLGQGPEFLTYFQNEAQLEKSRLLSDRFSAERPKGSFSTLEIQRTEQGDSAMYLCASSREGRKPQYFGPGTRLLVL.

J is TRBJ1-4 and V is TRBV7-6; no clear D. This CDR3 has 15 residues. V was cut by 2 bases and J by 6 bases, with 13 bases left in between. Germline V gives CDR1 SGHVS, CDR2 FNYEAQ. CDR3 protein: CASSLSRRTHEKLFF. The CDR3 DNA reads TGTGCCAGCAGCTTAAGCCGACGGACGCATGAAAAACTGTTTTTT.

The chain uses TRBV2 and TRBJ1-6; 10 positions agree with TRBD1. This CDR3 region has 14 residues. V trimming: 6 bases; J trimming: 7 bases; junction bases outside the gene matches: 3. Germline V gene lookup returns CDR1 SNHLY and CDR2 FYNNEI. The DNA of the CDR3 is TGTGCCAGCAGCATGACAGGGGGCAATTCACCCCTCCACTTT. Residues: CASSMTGGNSPLHF.

This clone was seen more than once but under ten times. This chain connects TRBV7-2 to TRBJ2-4; D is uncertain. Germline V lookup: CDR1 SGHTA, CDR2 FQGNSA. The germline V and J ends were trimmed by 5 bases and 11 bases, with 22 bases remaining between them. The CDR3 sequence is 15 residues long. CDR3 loop: CASSPLSGSGQVQYF. The DNA of the CDR3 is TGTGCCAGCAGCCCCCTCTCGGGCAGTGGTCAGGTTCAGTACTTC.

This clone came up once. CDR3 DNA sequence: TGCGCCAGCAGTTTGATACAGGGGACTGAAGCTTTCTTT. Protein product: CASSLIQGTEAFF. The rearrangement joins TRBV5-1 to TRBJ1-1; 7 nucleotides align to TRBD1. The germline CDR1 and CDR2 sequences are SGHRS and YFSETQ. The length of the CDR3 is 13 residues. The ends lost 5 bases at V and 5 bases at J; junction bases unmatched: 6.

The rearrangement joins TRBV19 to TRBJ1-4, with D maybe TRBD1 (5 bases). The CDR3 runs to 14 residues. In germline, CDR1 is LNHDA, CDR2 SQIVND (reference sequence). Trimming pared 4 bases from V and 8 bases from J, leaving 14 bases between. The CDR3 sequence: CASSKGRRREKLFF. CDR3 in DNA: TGTGCCAGTAGTAAGGGACGACGGAGGGAAAAACTGTTTTTT.

CDR3 amino acids: CASSLYRGLNEKLFF. The CDR3 bases are TGTGCCAGTAGTTTATACAGGGGCCTTAATGAAAAACTGTTTTTT. The chain couples TRBV19 to TRBJ1-4; 7 bases agree with TRBD1. V lost 5 bases, J lost 4 bases, and 7 bases stayed unmatched. CDR1 LNHDA and CDR2 SQIVND come from the germline V gene (reference sequence). The CDR3 consists of 15 residues.

The V and J genes are TRBV10-3 and TRBJ1-5; D is uncertain. V lost 6 bases and J lost 6, with 15 bases in between. In germline, CDR1 is ENHRY, CDR2 SYGVKD. The CDR3 covers 14 residues. The CDR3 loop reads CAISPDPTGQPQHF. For the CDR3, the DNA is TGTGCCATCAGCCCGGACCCGACGGGTCAGCCCCAGCATTTT.

This chain links TRBV7-2 with TRBJ1-1; D is undetermined. V was trimmed by 5 bases and J by 0 bases, leaving 7 bases between them. Germline V lookup: CDR1 SGHTA, CDR2 FQGNSA. The CDR3 is made up of 13 amino acids. CDR3 nucleotides: TGTGCCAGCAGCGCCGACATGAACACTGAAGCTTTCTTT. This encodes CASSADMNTEAFF. Filled out from reference TRBV7-2 and TRBJ1-1, the complete variable domain reads GAGVSQSPSNKVTEKGKDVELRCDPISGHTALYWYRQSLGQGLEFLIYFQGNSAPDKSGLPSDRFSAERTGGSVSTLTIQRTQQEDSAVYLCASSADMNTEAFFGQGTRLTVV.

The J gene is TRBJ1-2, the V gene TRBV5-1, with TRBD1 as a possible D gene (5 bases). CDR3 length: 13 amino acids. Germline V CDR1 and CDR2: SGHRS, YFSETQ. Trimming took off 0 bases at V and 4 bases at J, with 7 bases between the two ends. CDR3 in DNA: TGCGCCAGCAGCTTGGGGGGCCTCTATGGCTACACCTTC. Translation: CASSLGGLYGYTF.

The V call is TRBV19, the J call TRBJ2-7; tentatively, D is TRBD1 (5 bases). CDR3 length: 16 residues. The germline V gene has CDR1 LNHDA and CDR2 SQIVND (reference sequence). V was trimmed by 6 bases and J by 1 base, leaving 19 bases between them. CDR3 coding DNA: TGTGCCAGTAGGCCCCACCCCCAGGGAAGGTCCTACGAGCAGTACTTC. Translating gives CASRPHPQGRSYEQYF.

The rearrangement links TRBV13 to TRBJ2-7; 7 bases are a match to TRBD1. J lost 6 bases, V lost 0 bases, and 8 bases had no gene match. Germline V lookup: CDR1 PRHDT, CDR2 FYEKMQ (reference sequence). The CDR3 totals 15 residues. The CDR3 region is CASSLGRRTGGEQYF. In nucleotides, the CDR3 is TGTGCCAGCAGCTTAGGCCGTAGGACAGGCGGCGAGCAGTACTTC.

The CDR3: CASSFAGGSYGYTF. The CDR3, as DNA: TGTGCCAGCAGCTTTGCCGGGGGCAGCTATGGCTACACCTTC. The chain employs TRBV7-9 and TRBJ1-2; TRBD1 might be the D (6 bases). The germline V and J ends were trimmed by 3 bases and 4 bases, with 12 bases remaining between them. Germline lookup yields CDR1 SEHNR and CDR2 FQNEAQ (reference sequence). CDR3 size: 14 residues. Full variable domain (outside the CDR3, taken from reference TRBV7-9 and TRBJ1-2): DTGVSQNPRHKITKRGQNVTFRCDPISEHNRLYWYRQTLGQGPEFLTYFQNEAQLEKSRLLSDRFSAERPKGSFSTLEIQRTEQGDSAMYLCASSFAGGSYGYTFGSGTRLTVV.

V and J are TRBV10-3 and TRBJ2-1, with 9 bases that match TRBD1. This CDR3 is built from 12 residues. Looked up from germline, CDR1 is ENHRY and CDR2 is SYGVKD. With V trimmed by 5 bases and J by 8 bases, 1 base remained unmatched. In DNA form, the CDR3 reads TGTGCCATCAGTAGGACAGGGGATGAGCAGTTCTTC. Translated: CAISRTGDEQFF.